This passage covers 28 T cell receptor beta chains from one sample sequenced in a study of PD-1 blockade in classical Hodgkin lymphoma. As for time point: cycle 4 day 1 (C4D1), after 6 weeks of nivolumab. All patients relapsed after autologous stem cell transplantation, and brentuximab vedotin exposure varied. Profiled with immunoSEQ multiplex PCR; TCRdb holds only in-frame clones, not every one. The sample holds some 28,000 clones, around 80% seen once. This material consisted of peripheral blood mononuclear cells (PBMCs), taken before the fourth cycle of nivolumab. These receptors originate from a human donor with classical Hodgkin lymphoma.

The chain recombines TRBV18 with TRBJ2-3, with 8 positions matching TRBD1. The CDR3 contains 16 residues. Germline V CDR1 and CDR2: KGHSH, LQKENI. Unmatched junction bases numbered 12, after V lost 8 bases and J lost 2 bases. The chain's CDR3 is CASRQGPQGFTDTQYF. In nucleotides, the CDR3 is TGTGCCAGCCGACAGGGGCCTCAGGGTTTCACAGATACGCAGTATTTT.

V usage is TRBV4-3 and J usage is TRBJ2-7, with no clear D. This CDR3 contains 10 residues. Germline V lookup: CDR1 LGHNA, CDR2 YSLEER. V lost 3 bases and J lost 6, with 3 bases in between. CDR3 sequence reads: CASSHPEQYF. Here the CDR3 DNA reads TGCGCCAGCAGCCATCCCGAGCAGTACTTC.

The chain's CDR3 is CASSDSETGNYGYTF. Here the CDR3 DNA reads TGTGCCAGCAGTGACTCTGAGACGGGAAACTATGGCTACACCTTC. The chain recombines TRBV6-4 with TRBJ1-2; D gene uncertain. V lost 0 bases and J lost 2, with 10 bases in between. CDR1 and CDR2 from the germline V gene are MRHNA and SNTAGT. This CDR3 has 15 amino acids.

The chain carries TRBV11-3 and TRBJ2-3, with D perhaps TRBD1 (6 bases). The CDR3 has 14 amino acids. V was trimmed by 5 bases and J by 6 bases, leaving 15 bases between them. CDR1 is SGHNT and CDR2 is YENEEA in the germline V gene. CDR3 protein: CASSARGVGDTQYF. The CDR3, as DNA: TGTGCCAGCAGCGCCAGGGGTGTGGGGGATACGCAGTATTTT.

The rearrangement links TRBV5-5 to TRBJ1-5; D is perhaps TRBD1 (5 bases). The V and J ends lost 4 bases and 3 bases respectively, with 11 bases between them. Per germline, CDR1 SGHKS and CDR2 YYEKEE (reference sequence). This CDR3 comprises 14 residues. CDR3 protein: CASSLGPPNQPQHF. The CDR3 nucleotides read TGTGCCAGCAGCCTGGGACCGCCCAATCAGCCCCAGCATTTT.

This clone has only one observation. The rearrangement links TRBV9 to TRBJ1-2, with no clear D. V dropped 3 bases and J dropped 1 base, with 10 bases sitting between them. Looked up from germline, CDR1 is SGDLS and CDR2 is YYNGEE. CDR3 length: 14 amino acids. The CDR3 loop is CASSDYNSNYGYTF. Written as DNA, the CDR3 is TGTGCCAGCAGCGACTATAACAGTAACTATGGCTACACCTTC.

The chain carries TRBV5-1 and TRBJ2-7; unclear D gene. Germline loops: CDR1 SGHRS, CDR2 YFSETQ. The CDR3 is 14 residues long. Trimming removed 1 base at V and 0 bases at J, with 8 bases between. The CDR3 region has the DNA TGCGCCAGCAGCTTGAGGACGTACTCCTACGAGCAGTACTTC. Translated: CASSLRTYSYEQYF.

This clone was observed a few times. This chain uses TRBV6-4 with TRBJ2-3; TRBD1 matches 9 bases. With V trimmed by 5 bases and J by 9 bases, 12 bases remained unmatched. Germline CDR1 MRHNA, CDR2 SNTAGT. CDR3 size: 15 residues. For the CDR3, the DNA is TGTGCCAGCAGTTTGGGGACAGGGAATCTCGAAACGCAGTATTTT. As protein: CASSLGTGNLETQYF.

The V gene is TRBV4-2, the J gene TRBJ2-7, with 12 bases fitting TRBD2. The CDR3 length is 15 residues. V lost 1 base to trimming and J lost 5 bases; unmatched junction nucleotides: 3. Looked up from germline, CDR1 is LGHNA and CDR2 is YNFKEQ. The chain's CDR3 is CASSQASGGADEQYF. CDR3 nucleotides: TGTGCCAGCAGCCAAGCTAGCGGGGGGGCCGACGAGCAGTACTTC.

V is TRBV7-2 and J is TRBJ2-1; D not certain. Germline values: CDR1 SGHTA, CDR2 FQGNSA. CDR3 size: 16 residues. The V end lost 5 bases, the J end lost 2 bases, and 16 bases lay between the germline ends. CDR3 DNA sequence: TGTGCCAGCAGCCCTGGAACGGGCCTCCCCTACAATGAGCAGTTCTTC. The encoded protein is CASSPGTGLPYNEQFF.

J is TRBJ2-7 and V is TRBV5-6; D uncertain. This CDR3 is built from 10 residues. Trimming shortened V by 4 bases and J by 4 bases, and 3 bases separated the two germline ends. Germline V lookup: CDR1 SGHDT, CDR2 YYEEEE. The CDR3 nucleotides are TGTGCCAGCAGCCAATACGAGCAGTACTTC. Translated, it gives CASSQYEQYF. Filled out from reference TRBV5-6 and TRBJ2-7, the complete variable domain reads DAGVTQSPTHLIKTRGQQVTLRCSPKSGHDTVSWYQQALGQGPQFIFQYYEEEERQRGNFPDRFSGHQFPNYSSELNVNALLLGDSALYLCASSQYEQYFGPGTRLTVT.

This chain's CDR3 is CASSLVRGAQETQYF. DNA of the CDR3: TGTGCCAGCAGCTTAGTACGGGGGGCCCAAGAGACCCAGTACTTC. The chain combines TRBV5-4 with TRBJ2-5; a weak D match, TRBD2 (7 bases). CDR1 is SGHNT, CDR2 YYREEE, per germline (reference sequence). The CDR3 runs to 15 residues. The V gene lost 2 bases and the J gene lost 1 base, with 12 bases spanning the gap. Full variable domain (remainder filled in from reference TRBV5-4 and TRBJ2-5): ETGVTQSPTHLIKTRGQQVTLRCSSQSGHNTVSWYQQALGQGPQFIFQYYREEENGRGNFPPRFSGLQFPNYSSELNVNALELDDSALYLCASSLVRGAQETQYFGPGTRLLVL.

J is TRBJ2-1 and V is TRBV7-2; D might be TRBD1 (6 bases). CDR1 and CDR2 from the germline V gene are SGHTA and FQGNSA. V lost 5 bases and J 6 bases, leaving 23 bases between the germline ends. The CDR3 has 17 amino acids. CDR3 bases: TGTGCCAGCAGCCAAGGGGGACAACGAATTACCCGCAATGAGCAGTTCTTC. Protein: CASSQGGQRITRNEQFF.

With regard to this clone: Other nucleotide sequences in the sample specify the same CDR3. The V and J genes are TRBV28 and TRBJ1-5; 7 bases map to TRBD1. J gave up 7 bases and V 5 bases, and 8 bases lay outside the gene matches. The CDR3 is made up of 14 amino acids. In germline, CDR1 is MDHEN, CDR2 SYDVKM. The CDR3 coding sequence is TGTGCCAGCAGTCTGACAGGGCGGGAACAGCCCCAGCATTTT. Its protein is CASSLTGREQPQHF.

The chain recombines TRBV11-1 with TRBJ2-1; 12 bases map to TRBD2. The J segment lost 8 bases and the V segment lost 5 bases, leaving 10 bases of the junction unmatched. Per germline, CDR1 SGHAT and CDR2 FQDESV (reference sequence). The CDR3 is 16 residues long. CDR3 residues: CASSVLSSGGADEQFF. The CDR3 DNA sequence: TGTGCCAGCAGCGTCCTCTCTAGCGGGGGGGCCGATGAGCAGTTCTTC.

CDR3 residues: CASSEAGASGKQFF. CDR3 nucleotides: TGTGCCAGCAGTGAAGCCGGGGCGTCGGGGAAGCAGTTCTTC. J is TRBJ2-1 and V is TRBV6-1; D might be TRBD1 or TRBD2, each matching 5 bases. CDR1 MNHNS and CDR2 SASEGT come from the germline V gene. The CDR3 extends over 14 amino acids. V lost 0 bases and J lost 11, with 14 bases in between.

This rearrangement joins TRBV6-6 to TRBJ2-5; D call uncertain. V was shortened by 2 bases and J by 0 bases, with 13 bases between the two germline ends. This CDR3 comprises 16 residues. Per germline, CDR1 MNHNY and CDR2 SVGAGI (reference sequence). The CDR3 coding sequence is TGTGCCAGCAGTTACGTTAGGGCAGACTACCAAGAGACCCAGTACTTC. Translating it yields CASSYVRADYQETQYF.

This clone is medium-sized. V and J are TRBV7-8 and TRBJ2-1, with 10 bases fitting TRBD2. The junction had 5 bases not matched to a gene; V was cut back by 2 bases and J by 7 bases. Looked up from germline, CDR1 is SGHVS and CDR2 is FQNEAQ. The CDR3 is 15 residues long. The CDR3 protein is CASSLQRGGRNEQFF. The CDR3 DNA reads TGTGCCAGCAGCTTACAGCGGGGGGGCCGGAATGAGCAGTTCTTC.

V gene TRBV18 combines with J gene TRBJ2-5; D may match TRBD1 or TRBD2 (5 bases each). The V end was cut by 2 bases, the J end by 5 bases, with 12 bases between. The CDR3 consists of 14 residues. Germline loops: CDR1 KGHSH, CDR2 LQKENI. The CDR3 loop is CASSPAGSLETQYF. The DNA of the CDR3 is TGTGCCAGCTCACCAGCAGGGAGTTTGGAGACCCAGTACTTC.

The rearrangement joins TRBV5-6 to TRBJ1-2, with a weak D call TRBD1 (6 bases). The CDR3 has 13 amino acids. V was trimmed by 2 bases and J by 3 bases, leaving 8 bases between them. Germline CDR1 reads SGHDT; CDR2 reads YYEEEE. This CDR3 is CASSLGGHYGYTF. The CDR3 DNA reads TGTGCCAGCAGCTTAGGGGGGCACTATGGCTACACCTTC.

The gene calls are TRBV7-3 and TRBJ2-5, with 11 bases that match TRBD2. With V trimmed by 5 bases and J by 6 bases, 11 bases remained unmatched. This CDR3 is 16 amino acids long. Germline CDR1 is SGHTA and CDR2 is FQGTGA. CDR3: CASSLGGSGGDKTQYF. DNA for the CDR3: TGTGCCAGCAGCCTGGGCGGTAGCGGGGGGGATAAGACCCAGTACTTC.

This chain links TRBV7-2 with TRBJ2-7, with D unresolved. The germline gives CDR1 SGHTA, CDR2 FQGNSA. Between the trimmed V and J ends, which lost 1 base and 4 bases, there was a span of 8 bases. The CDR3 covers 13 residues. CDR3 bases: TGTGCCAGCAGCTTAGGGCAGCCATACGAGCAGTACTTC. This encodes CASSLGQPYEQYF.

J is TRBJ2-3 and V is TRBV5-4; 11 bases are shared with TRBD2. The J segment lost 1 base and the V segment lost 2 bases, leaving 0 bases of the junction unmatched. CDR1 is SGHNT and CDR2 is YYREEE in the germline V gene (reference sequence). This CDR3 has 15 amino acids. The CDR3 DNA reads TGTGCCAGCAGCTTTAGCGGGGGGGGCACAGATACGCAGTATTTT. It translates to CASSFSGGGTDTQYF.

V usage is TRBV7-3 and J usage is TRBJ2-7, with D unclear. CDR1 and CDR2 from the germline V gene are SGHTA and FQGTGA. The ends were cut back, 4 bases at V and 6 bases at J, with 10 bases in the middle. This CDR3 spans 12 amino acids. CDR3 loop: CASSSVPGEQYF. The CDR3 DNA sequence: TGTGCCAGCAGCTCTGTCCCCGGCGAGCAGTACTTC.

This sequence joins TRBV30 and TRBJ2-7; TRBD1 might be the D (6 bases). The CDR3 extends over 15 amino acids. The germline CDR1 and CDR2 sequences are GTSNPN and SVGIG (reference sequence). V was cut by 1 base and J by 1 base, with 14 bases left in between. The CDR3 DNA sequence: TGTGCCTGGAGTGGAGCCGGGACACAATCCTACGAGCAGTACTTC. It translates to CAWSGAGTQSYEQYF.

The chain employs TRBV2 and TRBJ2-7; TRBD1 or TRBD2 may be the D gene (5 bases each). The V and J ends lost 3 bases and 7 bases respectively, with 19 bases between them. This CDR3 spans 15 amino acids. In germline, CDR1 is SNHLY, CDR2 FYNNEI. The CDR3 coding sequence is TGTGCCAGCAGTGACCTTGGGACGGGTCTTTTAGAGCAGTACTTC. Amino acids: CASSDLGTGLLEQYF.

This clone was picked up a small number of times. V gene TRBV27 combines with J gene TRBJ2-7; 13 bases fit TRBD2. This CDR3 is built from 14 residues. The trim removed 5 bases at V and 5 bases at J, leaving 3 bases unmatched. CDR1 and CDR2 (germline): MNHEY, SMNVEV (reference sequence). In nucleotides, the CDR3 is TGTGCCAGCAGTCTAGGGACTAGCGGGGACGAGCAGTACTTC. It translates to CASSLGTSGDEQYF.

As DNA, the CDR3 is TGTGCCAGCAGCTGGGACAGGGCTGGATATGGCTACACCTTC. This codes for CASSWDRAGYGYTF. The chain employs TRBV5-4 and TRBJ1-2; TRBD1 aligns across 9 bases. With 3 bases clipped from V and 5 bases from J, the junction kept 5 bases outside the gene matches. This CDR3 spans 14 amino acids. In germline, CDR1 is SGHNT, CDR2 YYREEE (reference sequence).